This T cell receptor beta chain was recorded in a study of technical replicates of blood from a handful of donors. This clone occurred once. Profiled with immunoSEQ multiplex PCR; TCRdb holds only in-frame clones, not every one. The sample carries about 80,000 clones, just over 85% recorded once. The clonotype comes from a human donor in good health. Some clones in this sample may be carry-over from other donors' samples. The sequenced sample was PBMCs.

DNA for the CDR3: TGTGCCAGCAGCCGCGACAACAGGGCTGGCTACACCTTC. Amino acids: CASSRDNRAGYTF. J is TRBJ1-2 and V is TRBV5-4; the D gene is possibly TRBD1 (6 bases). V shed 4 bases and J shed 7 bases, with 14 bases lying between them. The CDR3 sequence is 13 residues long. Germline V CDR1 and CDR2: SGHNT, YYREEE (reference sequence).